The present TCR beta chain was sequenced within a study of cytomegalovirus exposure and HLA in healthy donors. Study overall: A later analysis reported the same platform for the 110 or so validation repertoires and the approximately 720 first-cohort repertoires.

Notes on this clone: Its matching antigen is unknown.

A 120-subject validation cohort, separate from the approximately 610-subject first cohort, supplied the donors. V gave up 0 bases and J gave up 7 bases; unmatched junction bases: 13. CDR1 and CDR2 (germline): SNHLY, FYNNEI. The CDR3 covers 20 residues. Generated by immunoSEQ multiplex PCR, the TCRdb table keeps only in-frame clones and is missing some. The sample includes about 160,000 clones, around nine tenths seen only once; the top ten take roughly 4.2%. Study results and caveats: Subsequent analysis found a tendency for first-cohort TCR clusters to co-occur within the approximately 130 validation repertoires.

This rearrangement joins TRBV2 to TRBJ2-2; 14 bases line up with TRBD2. The receptor's source is a man younger than 30 in good health and CMV-seropositive. Sequenced material: PBMCs. The DNA of the CDR3 is TGTGCCAGCAGTGAAGCGCTTGGGGCCCAGGGACTAGCGGGAGTCGGGGAGCTGTTTTTT. It yields the protein CASSEALGAQGLAGVGELFF.